Shown below are 19 T cell receptor beta chains from a single sample sequenced in a study of cytomegalovirus exposure and HLA in healthy donors (dated by TCRdb to 2015 to 2018). Library preparation used the immunoSEQ multiplex PCR assay. TCRdb stores this immuneACCESS table with in-frame sequences only. Part of the clones is absent; in the studies checked, under half of the shortfall reflects unresolved V genes, and no reason is known for the rest. In this sample the table shows roughly 220,000 clones, 90% to 95% of which occur a single time. Of the sample, roughly 1% is held by the ten largest clones. Sequenced material: PBMCs. These receptors were taken from a young woman in good health and CMV-seronegative.

The chain joins TRBV5-1 to TRBJ2-7, with TRBD1 identical over 8 bases. Germline CDR1 SGHRS, CDR2 YFSETQ. The CDR3 sequence is 13 residues long. V lost 2 bases, J lost 5 bases, and 3 bases stayed unmatched. The CDR3 sequence: CASSFQGANEQYF. DNA for the CDR3: TGCGCCAGCAGCTTCCAGGGGGCCAACGAGCAGTACTTC.

DNA for the CDR3: TGTGCCAGCTCACCCCCGTTTGAGTCCTACGAGCAGTACTTC. Protein: CASSPPFESYEQYF. This chain uses TRBV18 with TRBJ2-7; D uncertain. The V and J ends lost 3 bases and 1 base respectively, with 10 bases between them. CDR1 and CDR2 (germline): KGHSH, LQKENI. The length of the CDR3 is 14 residues.

This clone was recorded only once. The chain recombines TRBV6-5 with TRBJ1-1; a weak D match, TRBD1 (6 bases). Germline loops: CDR1 MNHEY, CDR2 SVGAGI. Trimming stripped 6 bases from V and 9 bases from J, with 14 bases between. The CDR3 consists of 12 residues. The CDR3 DNA follows: TGTGCCAGCAGGAGGGGGTTTCAAAAAGCTTTCTTT. This sequence encodes CASRRGFQKAFF.

Here the CDR3 reads CASSAPGQGSNTIYF. CDR3 in DNA: TGTGCCAGCAGCGCCCCGGGACAGGGTTCGAACACCATATATTTT. J is TRBJ1-3 and V is TRBV11-2; 9 bases line up with TRBD1. V trimming: 5 bases; J trimming: 7 bases; junction bases outside the gene matches: 9. The CDR3 is 15 amino acids. Germline-derived CDR1 and CDR2 are SGHAT and FQNNGV.

The chain has TRBV6-5 and TRBJ1-5, with a weak D call TRBD1 (6 bases). The CDR3 consists of 15 residues. Germline V lookup: CDR1 MNHEY, CDR2 SVGAGI. V was pared by 6 bases and J by 0 bases, with 12 bases between. CDR3 sequence (DNA): TGTGCCAGCAGAGCCGGGACAATTAGCAATCAGCCCCAGCATTTT. Protein: CASRAGTISNQPQHF.

The CDR3 region is CASSLLAGGTDTQYF. In DNA, the CDR3 is TGCGCCAGCAGCTTACTAGCGGGGGGCACAGATACGCAGTATTTT. The rearrangement links TRBV5-1 to TRBJ2-3; TRBD2 matches at 11 bases. Germline V gives CDR1 SGHRS, CDR2 YFSETQ. Trimming took 2 bases from V and 1 from J; bases not matched to a gene: 0. This CDR3 has 15 residues. Full variable domain (rest looked up from reference TRBV5-1 and TRBJ2-3): KAGVTQTPRYLIKTRGQQVTLSCSPISGHRSVSWYQQTPGQGLQFLFEYFSETQRNKGNFPGRFSGRQFSNSRSEMNVSTLELGDSALYLCASSLLAGGTDTQYFGPGTRLTVL.

The chain couples TRBV19 to TRBJ1-1; 7 bases agree with TRBD1. The germline CDR1 and CDR2 sequences are LNHDA and SQIVND (reference sequence). Trimming removed 8 bases from V and 1 base from J; junction bases left unmatched: 7. The CDR3 contains 14 residues. Written as DNA, the CDR3 is TGTGCCAGTTCCCCGACAGGGCCGAACACTGAAGCTTTCTTT. Translating gives CASSPTGPNTEAFF.

The genes are TRBV2 and TRBJ2-1; D uncertain. The CDR3 is made up of 15 amino acids. The V end lost 5 bases, the J end lost 0 bases, and 11 bases lay between the germline ends. Germline V gene data show CDR1 as SNHLY and CDR2 as FYNNEI. The CDR3 loop is CASSTVLSSYNEQFF. The DNA for the CDR3 is TGTGCCAGCAGTACAGTCTTAAGCTCCTACAATGAGCAGTTCTTC.

This clone was seen a single time. V usage is TRBV25-1 and J usage is TRBJ1-2, with a weak D call TRBD1 (5 bases). V was trimmed by 1 base and J by 1 base, leaving 16 bases between them. From germline, CDR1 is MGHDK and CDR2 SYGVNS. This CDR3 has 17 amino acids. The CDR3 nucleotides read TGTGCCAGCAGTGAATTTGGTTTGGGGCGGAGTAACTATGGCTACACCTTC. It codes for CASSEFGLGRSNYGYTF.

This clone was counted only a few times. This chain links TRBV5-1 with TRBJ1-1, with 7 positions matching TRBD1. Germline V gives CDR1 SGHRS, CDR2 YFSETQ. The CDR3 spans 16 residues. V was clipped by 0 bases and J by 4 bases; unmatched bases: 9. The CDR3, as DNA: TGCGCCAGCAGCTTGGCCAAGGAGGGGGCCGGCACTGAAGCTTTCTTT. Amino acids: CASSLAKEGAGTEAFF. Drawing the rest from reference TRBV5-1 and TRBJ1-1, the complete variable domain is KAGVTQTPRYLIKTRGQQVTLSCSPISGHRSVSWYQQTPGQGLQFLFEYFSETQRNKGNFPGRFSGRQFSNSRSEMNVSTLELGDSALYLCASSLAKEGAGTEAFFGQGTRLTVV.

As regards this clone: One end of the junction varies from germline; a read error may be responsible. The V call is TRBV2, the J call TRBJ1-1, with D hard to call. CDR3 length: 13 amino acids. From germline, CDR1 is SNHLY and CDR2 FYNNEI. The CDR3 coding sequence is TGTGCCAGCAGTCGAGGAGGGAACGCTGAAGCTTTCTTT. Its translation: CASSRGGNAEAFF.

This sequence joins TRBV7-3 and TRBJ1-2; maybe TRBD1 (5 bases). The CDR3 has 14 amino acids. Looked up from germline, CDR1 is SGHTA and CDR2 is FQGTGA. Trimming removed 5 bases from V and 3 bases from J, with 13 bases in between. The CDR3 bases are TGTGCCAGCAGCCTAGACAGAGGCGACTATGGCTACACCTTC. Translating it yields CASSLDRGDYGYTF. Complete variable domain (other parts from reference TRBV7-3 and TRBJ1-2): GAGVSQTPSNKVTEKGKYVELRCDPISGHTALYWYRQSLGQGPEFLIYFQGTGAADDSGLPNDRFFAVRPEGSVSTLKIQRTERGDSAVYLCASSLDRGDYGYTFGSGTRLTVV.

In nucleotides, the CDR3 is TGCGCCAGCAGCCAAGTTAGCGGGAGTGCTTTTGGATACGAGCAGTACTTC. Translated, it gives CASSQVSGSAFGYEQYF. The rearrangement links TRBV4-1 to TRBJ2-7; 9 bases line up with TRBD2. The junction had 11 bases not matched to a gene; V was cut back by 1 base and J by 4 bases. Germline lookup yields CDR1 MGHRA and CDR2 YSYEKL. This CDR3 has 17 residues.

The sample holds a few counts of this clone. The genes are TRBV9 and TRBJ1-2; 10 nucleotides match TRBD1. Looked up from germline, CDR1 is SGDLS and CDR2 is YYNGEE. This CDR3 is built from 15 residues. Trimming removed 2 bases from V and 9 bases from J; junction bases left unmatched: 10. The CDR3 nucleotides are TGTGCCAGCAGCGTGTCGGCGGGACAGGGGACGAGCTACACCTTC. It translates to CASSVSAGQGTSYTF.

A remark on this clone: At one boundary the junction diverges from the germline segment, which might be a read error. This chain uses TRBV4-1 with TRBJ2-7; possible D gene TRBD2, 6 bases. CDR3 size: 17 residues. Germline assignment: CDR1 MGHRA and CDR2 YSYEKL. CDR3 coding DNA: TGCGCCAGCAGCCAAGAAGGCAAAGATTCCCGGGGGTACGTGCAGTACTTC. Translating it yields CASSQEGKDSRGYVQYF.

This chain connects TRBV18 to TRBJ1-3; TRBD1 might be the D (6 bases). The germline V and J ends were trimmed by 2 bases and 0 bases, with 11 bases remaining between them. The CDR3 covers 16 residues. CDR1 and CDR2 (germline): KGHSH, LQKENI. The CDR3 here is CASSPVRDNSGNTIYF. Written as DNA, the CDR3 is TGTGCCAGCTCACCAGTTCGGGACAACTCTGGAAACACCATATATTTT.

This clone showed up just once. This chain joins TRBV7-3 and TRBJ2-5; 8 nucleotides align to TRBD2. Germline V gives CDR1 SGHTA, CDR2 FQGTGA. The CDR3 spans 15 residues. V trimming: 5 bases; J trimming: 9 bases; junction bases outside the gene matches: 14. CDR3 amino acids: CASSPAGGWSSAQYF. DNA for the CDR3: TGTGCCAGCAGCCCCGCGGGGGGTTGGTCGTCGGCCCAGTACTTC.

This clone was observed a few times. The J gene is TRBJ2-7, the V gene TRBV27, with TRBD2 as a possible D gene (5 bases). The CDR3 contains 13 residues. The germline V gene encodes CDR1 MNHEY and CDR2 SMNVEV (reference sequence). The V gene lost 5 bases and the J gene lost 4 bases, with 12 bases spanning the gap. The CDR3, as DNA: TGTGCCAGCAGTCTGAGGACTGAATACGAGCAGTACTTC. Translation gives CASSLRTEYEQYF.

The chain recombines TRBV27 with TRBJ2-3; tentative D call: TRBD1 (6 bases). The germline V gene has CDR1 MNHEY and CDR2 SMNVEV (reference sequence). The CDR3 is 14 residues long. V lost 3 bases and J 6 bases, leaving 13 bases between the germline ends. The CDR3 is CASSFGRGRDTQYF. In DNA form, the CDR3 reads TGTGCCAGCAGTTTTGGCAGGGGCAGGGATACGCAGTATTTT.